This T cell receptor beta chain was captured in a study of blood T cell repertoires in COVID-19. Study summary: T cells, B-cell-depleted T cells, or PBMCs provided the cDNA or gDNA that served as material.

Under the authors' procedure: Using reference gene primer amplification, nucleated cell counts were estimated. The repertoire was sequenced with immunoSEQ multiplex PCR; TCRdb's copy has only in-frame clones and lacks some. For V, J and clone size, that table is used; D and trimming come from the DNA. The table records about 80,000 clones, around four fifths of them present only once. This receptor was taken from a human donor in a cohort sampled during active COVID-19. The sample consisted of peripheral blood.

The CDR3 DNA follows: TGTGCCAGCAGCGGACGGGACACTAACTATAGCAATCAGCCCCAGCATTTT. Its protein product is CASSGRDTNYSNQPQHF. The chain links TRBV5-4 to TRBJ1-5, with D possibly being TRBD1 (6 bases). Trimming removed 4 bases at V and 0 bases at J, with 17 bases between. Germline CDR1 reads SGHNT; CDR2 reads YYREEE (reference sequence). This CDR3 is built from 17 residues.